The sequence of this T cell receptor (beta chain) was determined in a study of cytomegalovirus exposure and HLA in healthy donors. Study-level results: According to reports, the classifier identified cytomegalovirus status with high specificity and sensitivity. Associated with cytomegalovirus, according to the listing, were 150 to 200 TCR beta chains.

The trim removed 1 base at V and 7 bases at J, leaving 5 bases unmatched. This CDR3 spans 15 amino acids. The germline gives CDR1 SGHVS, CDR2 FQNEAQ. Details on this clone: The antigen is not known.

Repertoires were generated with immunoSEQ multiplex PCR, while TCRdb's copy carries only in-frame clones and drops some. The repertoire holds some 330,000 clones, with about nine tenths as singletons. The receptor was derived from a woman younger than 35 in good health and CMV-seronegative. The chain joins TRBV7-8 to TRBJ2-1; TRBD2 matches 9 bases. Sequencing used PBMCs. The CDR3 coding sequence is TGTGCCAGCAGCTTAGGACTAGCGGAGGGAAATGAGCAGTTCTTC. Its translation is CASSLGLAEGNEQFF.